This T cell receptor beta chain was recovered during a study of metastatic and nonmetastatic thyroid tumors. Germline V gene lookup returns CDR1 SGHAT and CDR2 FQDESV (reference sequence). The V end lost 5 bases, the J end lost 0 bases, and 16 bases lay between the germline ends. This CDR3 comprises 17 residues. Prior to thyroid surgery, none of the patients had received any treatment. TCRdb redid the clone calls on the PCR reads using MiXCR. The data hold roughly 3,000 clones, with roughly a quarter observed a single time. The V and J genes are TRBV11-1 and TRBJ2-2; D is possibly TRBD1 (6 bases). Sequencing used tumor tissue. This TCR came from a female donor with papillary thyroid cancer or a benign thyroid nodule (not recorded which). Some clones in this sample may be carry-over from other donors' samples. The CDR3 sequence is CASSPRTDAANTGELFF. The DNA of the CDR3 is TGTGCCAGCAGCCCAAGGACAGACGCCGCGAACACCGGGGAGCTGTTTTTT.